Following are 16 T cell receptor beta chains from one sample sequenced in a study of shared clonotypes between healthy human individuals. Assay: immunoSEQ multiplex PCR; the TCRdb copy retains only in-frame clones and omits some. The data show 2 million to 2.5 million clones, 85% to 95% seen once. Sequenced: naive CD4+ T cells sorted from blood. The subset is: CD45RA+ positively selected. These receptor sequences come from a man aged 18 to 35 in good health.

In regard to this clone: The sample contains more than one DNA sequence encoding this CDR3. This chain connects TRBV6-1 to TRBJ1-2; no clear D gene. The germline CDR1 and CDR2 sequences are MNHNS and SASEGT. The CDR3 is made up of 12 amino acids. Trimming stripped 3 bases from V and 4 bases from J, with 6 bases between. As DNA, the CDR3 is TGTGCCAGCAGTGACCTGGGCTATGGCTACACCTTC. Protein sequence: CASSDLGYGYTF.

The chain combines TRBV10-3 with TRBJ2-7; possibly TRBD1 for D (5 bases). Germline values: CDR1 ENHRY, CDR2 SYGVKD. The CDR3 is made up of 14 amino acids. V gave up 0 bases and J gave up 6 bases, with 12 bases separating them. The CDR3: CAISESDPTGEQYF. For the CDR3, the DNA is TGTGCCATCAGTGAGTCGGACCCCACAGGCGAGCAGTACTTC.

The chain has TRBV10-3 and TRBJ1-2, with unresolved D. Trimming removed 4 bases at V and 8 bases at J, with 14 bases between. This CDR3 contains 13 residues. CDR1 ENHRY and CDR2 SYGVKD come from the germline V gene. The chain's CDR3 is CAISAYPEKGYTF. The CDR3 nucleotides are TGTGCCATCAGTGCATACCCGGAGAAGGGCTACACCTTC.

Regarding this clone: The sample holds other DNA sequences that translate to the same CDR3. The chain carries TRBV7-2 and TRBJ2-1; the D gene is possibly TRBD1 (6 bases). The germline gives CDR1 SGHTA, CDR2 FQGNSA. The V and J ends lost 1 base and 3 bases respectively, with 10 bases between them. This CDR3 comprises 15 residues. CDR3 sequence: CASSLDRAGYNEQFF. DNA for the CDR3: TGTGCCAGCAGCTTAGACAGGGCAGGCTACAATGAGCAGTTCTTC.

This clone has only a few counts. The chain joins TRBV10-3 to TRBJ1-5; 7 bases are a match to TRBD1. CDR3 size: 15 residues. Germline trimming cut 4 bases from V and 2 bases from J; bases unmatched to any gene: 5. Per the germline V gene, CDR1 is ENHRY and CDR2 is SYGVKD. Here the CDR3 reads CAISGQGGGNQPQHF. In DNA, the CDR3 is TGTGCCATCAGTGGACAGGGCGGGGGCAATCAGCCCCAGCATTTT.

Ten or more counts support this clone. The gene calls are TRBV5-1 and TRBJ2-5; 7 nucleotides match TRBD2. V lost 4 bases and J lost 7; bases outside the gene matches: 10. Looked up from germline, CDR1 is SGHRS and CDR2 is YFSETQ. This CDR3 has 14 amino acids. The chain's CDR3 is CASSRGETEGTQYF. The CDR3 nucleotides are TGCGCCAGCAGCCGGGGGGAGACCGAGGGGACCCAGTACTTC.

The gene calls are TRBV18 and TRBJ1-6; TRBD1 agrees at 7 bases. J gave up 5 bases and V 5 bases, and 3 bases lay outside the gene matches. Germline lookup yields CDR1 KGHSH and CDR2 LQKENI. CDR3 size: 14 residues. CDR3 residues: CASSGQANNSPLHF. DNA for the CDR3: TGTGCCAGCTCAGGACAGGCGAATAATTCACCCCTCCACTTT.

The chain carries TRBV2 and TRBJ2-4, with a weak D call TRBD2 (5 bases). The germline CDR1 and CDR2 sequences are SNHLY and FYNNEI. V lost 6 bases and J 0 bases, leaving 6 bases between the germline ends. The CDR3 has 13 residues. The CDR3 loop reads CASSGIAKNIQYF. DNA of the CDR3: TGTGCCAGCAGCGGGATAGCCAAAAACATTCAGTACTTC. The whole variable domain, filled in from reference TRBV2 and TRBJ2-4, reads EPEVTQTPSHQVTQMGQEVILRCVPISNHLYFYWYRQILGQKVEFLVSFYNNEISEKSEIFDDQFSVERPDGSNFTLKIRSTKLEDSAMYFCASSGIAKNIQYFGAGTRLSVL.

The chain recombines TRBV5-1 with TRBJ1-1; D may be TRBD1 (5 bases). The germline gives CDR1 SGHRS, CDR2 YFSETQ. The CDR3 spans 16 residues. V lost 4 bases, J lost 4 bases, and 20 bases lay in between. In nucleotides, the CDR3 is TGCGCCAGCAGCGGACCGGGACCCCCGAAGGGCACTGAAGCTTTCTTT. Translation gives CASSGPGPPKGTEAFF.

The chain links TRBV18 to TRBJ2-1, with D tentatively TRBD1 (8 bases). V shed 4 bases and J shed 4 bases, with 14 bases lying between them. The CDR3 sequence is 15 residues long. CDR1 is KGHSH, CDR2 LQKENI, per germline. CDR3 nucleotide sequence: TGTGCCAGCTCACTACAGGGGGGACTATACAATGAGCAGTTCTTC. Residues: CASSLQGGLYNEQFF.

The chain couples TRBV27 to TRBJ2-3, with 7 bases fitting TRBD1. The CDR3 is 13 amino acids. The V gene's germline CDR1 is MNHEY and CDR2 SMNVEV (reference sequence). Written as DNA, the CDR3 is TGTGTAAGCCGACAGGGTCGGCTAGATACGCAGTATTTT. Translation: CVSRQGRLDTQYF.

The chain has TRBV19 and TRBJ1-2, with no clear D. Germline V gene data show CDR1 as LNHDA and CDR2 as SQIVND (reference sequence). Trimming pared 1 base from V and 3 bases from J, leaving 12 bases between. CDR3 length: 15 residues. The CDR3 nucleotides read TGTGCCAGTAGTATAGCGGCCAGAGCGGACTATGGCTACACCTTC. Translation: CASSIAARADYGYTF.

This clone is a singleton in its sample. The CDR3 does not end in the conserved phenylalanine or tryptophan, so this is likely a read error. It is unclear where the CDR3 begins or ends on the DNA, so no DNA is shown, and the CDR3 is as TCRdb lists it. The rearrangement joins TRBV6-6 to TRBJ1-1; no check of the table's D call, TRBD1, against the DNA was made. CDR1 is MNHNY and CDR2 is SVGAGI in the germline V gene (reference sequence). Ends included, the CDR3 has 12 residues. This CDR3 is CASKDLTGLSLL.

On this clone itself: The same CDR3 also results from other DNA sequences found in this sample. The chain combines TRBV5-1 with TRBJ2-7; 7 positions agree with TRBD1. The CDR3 is 14 residues long. The junction had 3 bases not matched to a gene; V was cut back by 3 bases and J by 0 bases. Germline lookup yields CDR1 SGHRS and CDR2 YFSETQ. CDR3 DNA sequence: TGCGCCAGCAGCTCGACAGGGCCCTCCTACGAGCAGTACTTC. This sequence encodes CASSSTGPSYEQYF.

The V gene is TRBV28, the J gene TRBJ2-2; perhaps TRBD1 as D (6 bases). The length of the CDR3 is 14 residues. The germline V and J ends were trimmed by 6 bases and 3 bases, with 11 bases remaining between them. Germline V gene lookup returns CDR1 MDHEN and CDR2 SYDVKM. CDR3 bases: TGTGCCAGCAGGTCGGACAGTGACACCGGGGAGCTGTTTTTT. As protein: CASRSDSDTGELFF.

This chain uses TRBV7-9 with TRBJ1-5; D is uncertain. V was trimmed by 1 base and J by 0 bases, leaving 10 bases between them. Looked up from germline, CDR1 is SEHNR and CDR2 is FQNEAQ (reference sequence). The CDR3 contains 16 residues. The CDR3 protein is CASSLVGGNSNQPQHF. DNA for the CDR3: TGTGCCAGCAGCTTAGTAGGCGGCAATAGCAATCAGCCCCAGCATTTT.